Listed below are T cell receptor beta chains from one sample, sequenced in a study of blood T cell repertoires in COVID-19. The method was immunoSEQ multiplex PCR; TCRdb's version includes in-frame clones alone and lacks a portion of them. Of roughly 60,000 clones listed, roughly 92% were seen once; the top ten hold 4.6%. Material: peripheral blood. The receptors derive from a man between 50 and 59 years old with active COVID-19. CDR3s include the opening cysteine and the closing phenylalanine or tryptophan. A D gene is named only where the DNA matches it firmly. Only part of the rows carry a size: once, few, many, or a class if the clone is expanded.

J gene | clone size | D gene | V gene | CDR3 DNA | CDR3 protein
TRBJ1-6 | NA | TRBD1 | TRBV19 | TGTGCCACGTCGGAAACAGGGGCGAGTAATTCACCCCTCCACTTT | CATSETGASNSPLHF
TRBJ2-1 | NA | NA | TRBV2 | TGTGCCAGCAGTGAAGGGGGCCATGAGCAGTTCTTC | CASSEGGHEQFF
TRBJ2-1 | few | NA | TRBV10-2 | TGCGCCAGCAGTGAGAGTAGGTTTCGGGATGAGCAGTTCTTC | CASSESRFRDEQFF
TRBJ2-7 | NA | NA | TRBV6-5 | TGTGCCAGCAATACCTACGAGCAGTACTTC | CASNTYEQYF
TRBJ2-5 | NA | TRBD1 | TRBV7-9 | TGTGCCAGCAGCTTTAGTCCCCCGGGACAGGGGAAGCAAGAGACCCAGTACTTC | CASSFSPPGQGKQETQYF
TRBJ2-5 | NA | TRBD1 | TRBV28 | TGTGCCAGCAGTTTGGGGACAGGGGGCCCGCAGACCCAGTACTTC | CASSLGTGGPQTQYF
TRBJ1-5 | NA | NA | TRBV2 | TGTGCCAGCAGTGGACAGAATCAGCCCCAGCATTTT | CASSGQNQPQHF
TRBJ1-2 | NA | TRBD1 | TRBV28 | TGTGCCAGCAGTTTATGGGGACAGGGGGCGCTTAAGGATGGCTACACCTTC | CASSLWGQGALKDGYTF
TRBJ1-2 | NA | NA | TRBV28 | TGTGCCAGCAGTTTGGGAGGGTCGTCTGGCTACACCTTC | CASSLGGSSGYTF
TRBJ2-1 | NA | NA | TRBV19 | TGTGCCAGTAGTCTCGGGGGAGTCTACAATGAGCAGTTCTTC | CASSLGGVYNEQFF
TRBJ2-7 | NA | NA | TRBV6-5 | TGTGCCAGCAGGCCCGGGTTACTAAACTACGAGCAGTACTTC | CASRPGLLNYEQYF
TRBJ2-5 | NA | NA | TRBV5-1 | TGCGCCAGCAGCTTGGGCCGCGGCCAAGAGACCCAGTACTTC | CASSLGRGQETQYF
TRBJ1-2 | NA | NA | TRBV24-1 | TGTGCCACCAGTGATTCCAGGGCGATTAACTATGGCTACACCTTC | CATSDSRAINYGYTF
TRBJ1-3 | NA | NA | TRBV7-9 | TGTGCCAGCAGCTGGGCCGGGAACCCAAAAAACACCATATATTTT | CASSWAGNPKNTIYF
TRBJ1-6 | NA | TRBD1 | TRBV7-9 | TGTGCCAGCAGCCAAACAGGGGCAGAGTCCTATAATTCACCCCTCCACTTT | CASSQTGAESYNSPLHF
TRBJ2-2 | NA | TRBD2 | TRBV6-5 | TGTGCCAGCAGTTACGGGACTAAAAGAACCGGGGAGCTGTTTTTT | CASSYGTKRTGELFF
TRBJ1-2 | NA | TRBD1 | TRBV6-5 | TGTGCCAGCAGTCCCATCTCAGGGGGCCATGGCTACACCTTC | CASSPISGGHGYTF
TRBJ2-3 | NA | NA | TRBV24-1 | TGTGCCACCAGTGATTTGGAGACAGATACGCAGTATTTT | CATSDLETDTQYF
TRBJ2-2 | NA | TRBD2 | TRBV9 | TGTGCCAGCAGCGTAGGAACTAGCGGCAACACCGGGGAGCTGTTTTTT | CASSVGTSGNTGELFF
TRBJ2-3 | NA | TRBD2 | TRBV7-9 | TGTGCCAGCAGCTTAGCCGCTAGCGGGATGGTAACAGATACGCAGTATTTT | CASSLAASGMVTDTQYF
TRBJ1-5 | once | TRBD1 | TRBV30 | TGTGCCTGGAGTATGGGGCAGGGGGCATTTCAGCCCCAGCATTTT | CAWSMGQGAFQPQHF